One and the same sample provided the 32 T cell receptor beta chains below, sequenced in a study of regulatory T cells in long-lasting Graves disease. iRepertoire HTBI primers and Arm-PCR of CDR3 regions built TCR beta libraries. One entry per CDR3 protein, called by TCRdb with MiXCR from the multiplex PCR reads. The sample carries a few hundred thousand distinct CDR3 sequences, around 15% recorded once. Time point described: newly diagnosed GD, antithyroid drugs for less than 3 months. After RNA was extracted from PBMCs, the TCR library was made from it. A further study also used this sample, focusing on T cells in Graves' hyperthyroidism and ophthalmopathy.

The sequencing here drew on peripheral blood mononuclear cells (PBMCs), taken at new diagnosis, from a patient treated with antithyroid drugs. The source is a woman between 18 and 29 years old with Graves disease.

This clonotype was observed many times. The gene calls are TRBV24-1 and TRBJ2-5; D possibly corresponds to TRBD1 (6 bases). In germline, CDR1 is KGHDR, CDR2 SFDVKD. The CDR3 totals 12 residues. Trimming cost V 7 bases and J 3 bases, with 8 bases left between them. CDR3: CATRQGEETQYF. CDR3 coding DNA: TGTGCCACCAGACAGGGAGAAGAGACCCAGTACTTC.

This clonotype was seen just once. A much larger clone differs from this one at a single base, so this may be a read error. The chain carries TRBV7-2 and TRBJ1-1, with D possibly TRBD1 on 5 matching bases. The CDR3 extends over 14 amino acids. Trimming left V 7 bases short and J 0 bases short, with 12 bases between. CDR1 is SGHTA, CDR2 FQGNSA, per germline. The CDR3 is CASNYTGVNTEAFF. The CDR3 nucleotides read TGTGCCAGCAACTATACGGGGGTGAACACTGAAGCTTTCTTT.

This clonotype has at least ten counts. J is TRBJ1-1 and V is TRBV5-1; D call uncertain. Trimming removed 0 bases from V and 1 base from J, with 10 bases in between. From germline, CDR1 is SGHRS and CDR2 YFSETQ. The CDR3 covers 15 residues. The CDR3 spells CASSLGGTPNTEAFF. In nucleotides, the CDR3 is TGCGCCAGCAGCTTGGGTGGCACTCCGAACACTGAAGCTTTCTTT. Full variable domain (missing parts from reference TRBV5-1 and TRBJ1-1): KAGVTQTPRYLIKTRGQQVTLSCSPISGHRSVSWYQQTPGQGLQFLFEYFSETQRNKGNFPGRFSGRQFSNSRSEMNVSTLELGDSALYLCASSLGGTPNTEAFFGQGTRLTVV.

The table lists this clonotype with many counts. This rearrangement joins TRBV6-1 to TRBJ1-2, with 7 bases matching TRBD1. The V and J ends lost 11 bases and 8 bases, in that order; junction bases with no gene match: 14. Germline V gene sequence: CDR1 MNHNS, CDR2 SASEGT. CDR3 size: 13 residues. CDR3 sequence: CAGGRQGSSGYTF. As DNA, the CDR3 is TGTGCCGGCGGAAGACAGGGATCGTCAGGCTACACCTTC.

This clonotype was seen a few times. This sequence may be a read error, since a much larger clone differs from it by one base. This chain links TRBV2 with TRBJ2-1; D might be TRBD1 or TRBD2, each matching 5 bases. Trimming removed 4 bases at V and 7 bases at J, with 17 bases between. Germline loops: CDR1 SNHLY, CDR2 FYNNEI. The CDR3 runs to 15 residues. The CDR3 reads CASSGGRGPQNEQFF. The CDR3 DNA is TGTGCCAGCAGTGGAGGACGGGGACCTCAAAATGAGCAGTTCTTC.

The table lists this clonotype with many counts. The chain employs TRBV6-1 and TRBJ1-5; unclear D gene. CDR1 and CDR2 (germline): MNHNS, SASEGT. V was cut by 8 bases and J by 2 bases, with 7 bases left in between. There are 12 residues in the CDR3. CDR3 DNA: TGTGCCAGCGTGATGGGCAATCAGCCCCAGCATTTT. Translated, it gives CASVMGNQPQHF.

This clonotype was found many times. The gene calls are TRBV5-1 and TRBJ2-7; a possible D gene is TRBD2 (5 bases). The CDR3 length is 15 residues. Germline-derived CDR1 and CDR2 are SGHRS and YFSETQ. The V end lost 0 bases, the J end lost 5 bases, and 15 bases lay between the germline ends. The CDR3 nucleotides are TGCGCCAGCAGCTTGGGATCGGGCGTCGGGGACGAGCAGTACTTC. It is translated as CASSLGSGVGDEQYF.

As to this clonotype: Germline is not matched at one junction end, which may reflect a read error. The chain uses TRBV3-1 and TRBJ1-1; a weak D match, TRBD1 (5 bases). The CDR3 is 16 amino acids. Germline CDR1 reads LGHDT; CDR2 reads YNNKEL (reference sequence). The CDR3 sequence is CANSQAGTYSGTEAFF. CDR3 nucleotides: TGTGCCAACAGCCAAGCAGGGACCTATTCGGGCACTGAAGCTTTCTTT.

Comments on this clonotype: Possible read error: a much larger clone is one base away. The CDR3 end shows no conserved phenylalanine or tryptophan, and so a read error is likely. The rearrangement links TRBV3-1 to TRBJ2-1; 10 bases align to TRBD2. The CDR3 contains 18 residues. V gave up 1 base and J gave up 1 base; unmatched junction bases: 7. Germline loops: CDR1 LGHDT, CDR2 YNNKEL (reference sequence). The CDR3 DNA reads as TGTGCCAGCAGCCAAGTCGGTCCTAGCGGGAGTTCCTACAATGAGCAGTTCTCC. Its translation is CASSQVGPSGSSYNEQFS.

Many counts were recorded for this clonotype. The CDR3 spells CASSTALAGAAETQYF. The CDR3 DNA follows: TGTGCCAGCAGCACAGCATTAGCGGGAGCGGCAGAGACCCAGTACTTC. The V gene is TRBV7-9, the J gene TRBJ2-5, with 9 bases aligning to TRBD2. The CDR3 contains 16 residues. Germline trimming cut 5 bases from V and 4 bases from J; bases unmatched to any gene: 11. Germline CDR1 and CDR2: SEHNR and FQNEAQ (reference sequence).

In the case of this clonotype: A much bigger clone sits one base away, suggesting this may be a read error. The gene calls are TRBV10-3 and TRBJ1-1, with D unresolved. The CDR3 has 13 residues. CDR1 is ENHRY, CDR2 SYGVKD, per germline. V lost 5 bases, J lost 1 base, and 8 bases lay in between. CDR3 DNA sequence: TGTGCCATCAGTTTCCGCCCGAACACTGAAGCTTTCTTT. This translates into CAISFRPNTEAFF.

This clonotype was counted at least ten times. This sequence joins TRBV5-1 and TRBJ2-7; D may match TRBD1 or TRBD2 (6 bases each). Germline CDR1 and CDR2: SGHRS and YFSETQ. The CDR3 spans 16 residues. V was cut by 4 bases and J by 3 bases, with 20 bases left in between. Here the CDR3 DNA reads TGCGCCAGCAGCCTACGGACATCCGGAGGGGGCTACGAGCAGTACTTC. Translation: CASSLRTSGGGYEQYF. Using reference TRBV5-1 and TRBJ2-7 for the parts outside the CDR3, the full variable domain is KAGVTQTPRYLIKTRGQQVTLSCSPISGHRSVSWYQQTPGQGLQFLFEYFSETQRNKGNFPGRFSGRQFSNSRSEMNVSTLELGDSALYLCASSLRTSGGGYEQYFGPGTRLTVT.

Ten or more counts support this clonotype. V usage is TRBV6-2 or TRBV6-3 and J usage is TRBJ2-7; 7 bases map to TRBD1. The CDR3 is made up of 14 amino acids. Germline V CDR1 and CDR2: MNHEY, SVGEGT. With 6 bases clipped from V and 5 bases from J, the junction kept 10 bases outside the gene matches. CDR3 in DNA: TGTGCCAGCAGGACCGGGACAGTGTCCCACGAGCAGTACTTC. Translation gives CASRTGTVSHEQYF.

There are a few counts of this clonotype. The chain uses TRBV6-2 or TRBV6-3 and TRBJ2-5; the match to TRBD2 covers 8 bases. V trimming: 5 bases; J trimming: 4 bases; junction bases outside the gene matches: 6. Germline CDR1 MNHEY, CDR2 SVGEGT. The CDR3 is 14 amino acids. CDR3 sequence reads: CASSGPGGGETQYF. CDR3 coding DNA: TGTGCCAGCAGTGGGCCCGGGGGGGGAGAGACCCAGTACTTC.

This clonotype showed up just a few times. The chain couples TRBV7-8 to TRBJ1-5; the D is unclear. This CDR3 has 17 residues. Germline CDR1 is SGHVS and CDR2 is FQNEAQ. Trimming cost V 4 bases and J 3 bases, with 19 bases left between them. In DNA, the CDR3 is TGTGCCAGCAGCTACTACCGGGAGCCCCCACTCAATCAGCCCCAGCATTTT. Its protein is CASSYYREPPLNQPQHF.

This clonotype has ten or more counts. The chain couples TRBV27 to TRBJ2-2; 8 positions agree with TRBD2. This CDR3 is built from 17 residues. Germline V gene data show CDR1 as MNHEY and CDR2 as SMNVEV (reference sequence). With V trimmed by 1 base and J by 2 bases, 6 bases remained unmatched. In nucleotides, the CDR3 is TGTGCCAGCAGTTTATTTGGTCTAGCGGGCAACACCGGGGAGCTGTTTTTT. Translation: CASSLFGLAGNTGELFF.

This clonotype has just a few counts. This chain links TRBV2 with TRBJ2-7, with D perhaps being TRBD1 or TRBD2 (5 bases each). The CDR3 runs to 16 residues. Trimming took off 1 base at V and 4 bases at J, with 17 bases between the two ends. Per the germline V gene, CDR1 is SNHLY and CDR2 is FYNNEI. CDR3 in DNA: TGTGCCAGCAGTGAAGAAGTGCCAGGGACCATTTACGAGCAGTACTTC. Its translation: CASSEEVPGTIYEQYF.

Turning to this clonotype: A read error may explain this, as a much larger clone is one base away. V gene TRBV9 combines with J gene TRBJ2-3; TRBD2 might be the D (5 bases). From germline, CDR1 is SGDLS and CDR2 YYNGEE. V was cut by 2 bases and J by 4 bases, with 14 bases left in between. The CDR3 runs to 15 residues. CDR3 loop: CASSVSRGSADTQYF. For the CDR3, the DNA is TGTGCCAGCAGCGTGAGTAGAGGGAGTGCAGATACGCAGTATTTT.

Of note for this clonotype: This likely traces to a read error, being one base from a far larger clone. The V gene is TRBV5-1, the J gene TRBJ2-7; 8 nucleotides match TRBD1. This CDR3 spans 16 amino acids. CDR1 and CDR2 (germline): SGHRS, YFSETQ. V lost 6 bases, J lost 7 bases, and 18 bases stayed unmatched. The CDR3 sequence is CASNQGAASSYNEQYF. In nucleotides, the CDR3 is TGCGCCAGCAACCAGGGGGCCGCAAGCTCCTACAATGAGCAGTACTTC.

This clonotype was picked up many times. The chain couples TRBV20-1 to TRBJ2-3; 12 bases agree with TRBD1. The V and J ends lost 6 bases and 2 bases, in that order; junction bases with no gene match: 9. CDR1 is DFQATT and CDR2 is SNEGSKA in the germline V gene (reference sequence). The CDR3 has 16 residues. The CDR3 bases are TGCAGTGCGCGCGAAGGGACAGGGGGCAACACAGATACGCAGTATTTT. Translation: CSAREGTGGNTDTQYF.

This clonotype appeared many times. The chain uses TRBV12-3 or TRBV12-4 and TRBJ2-4; D may be TRBD1 (7 bases). CDR3 length: 15 residues. V shed 6 bases and J shed 6 bases, with 18 bases lying between them. The CDR3, as DNA: TGTGCCAGCAGCCCAGGGGCAGGGGGGCGAAACATTCAGTACTTC. Residues: CASSPGAGGRNIQYF.

This clonotype was detected ten times or more. This chain links TRBV7-2 with TRBJ2-1; TRBD2 agrees at 9 bases. Germline trimming cut 5 bases from V and 7 bases from J; bases unmatched to any gene: 6. The CDR3 extends over 14 amino acids. The germline V gene encodes CDR1 SGHTA and CDR2 FQGNSA. The CDR3 bases are TGTGCCAGCAGCACATCGGGACTAGCTAATGAGCAGTTCTTC. The encoded protein is CASSTSGLANEQFF.

Many counts were recorded for this clonotype. The rearrangement joins TRBV7-9 to TRBJ1-1; 10 positions agree with TRBD1. CDR3 length: 16 residues. CDR1 is SEHNR and CDR2 is FQNEAQ in the germline V gene (reference sequence). V gave up 5 bases and J gave up 5 bases; unmatched junction bases: 11. CDR3 in amino acids: CASSRGGTGALTEAFF. The CDR3 DNA follows: TGTGCCAGCAGCCGCGGGGGGACAGGGGCTTTGACTGAAGCTTTCTTT.

This clonotype was recorded many times. This chain joins TRBV9 and TRBJ2-1; D possibly uses TRBD1 or TRBD2 (6 bases each). Germline V gives CDR1 SGDLS, CDR2 YYNGEE. Deletions cut 4 bases from V and 6 bases from J, with 14 bases between. The CDR3 sequence is 14 residues long. The CDR3 DNA reads as TGTGCCAGCAGCTCCGGGGGCCGGGGCAATGAGCAGTTCTTC. It encodes CASSSGGRGNEQFF.

This clonotype was recorded many times. This chain links TRBV7-9 with TRBJ2-3, with D perhaps matching TRBD1 or TRBD2 (6 bases each). Germline-derived CDR1 and CDR2 are SEHNR and FQNEAQ (reference sequence). This CDR3 is built from 16 residues. The V gene lost 5 bases and the J gene lost 4 bases, with 19 bases spanning the gap. CDR3 amino acids: CASSLGGGQRADTQYF. The CDR3 DNA sequence: TGTGCCAGCAGCCTAGGAGGGGGTCAACGGGCAGATACGCAGTATTTT.

This clonotype was observed a handful of times. J is TRBJ2-7 and V is TRBV28, with no clear D. The V gene's germline CDR1 is MDHEN and CDR2 SYDVKM. The CDR3 extends over 11 amino acids. V was pared by 3 bases and J by 7 bases, with 7 bases between. The DNA for the CDR3 is TGTGCCAGCAGTTTTGCCTGGGAGCAGTACTTC. This encodes CASSFAWEQYF.

This clonotype was found many times. The chain combines TRBV2 with TRBJ2-1; D is unclear. The germline V gene encodes CDR1 SNHLY and CDR2 FYNNEI. Trimming removed 2 bases at V and 8 bases at J, with 16 bases between. The CDR3 extends over 15 amino acids. Here the CDR3 DNA reads TGTGCCAGCAGTGAACCCGGGTCCGCCGTGGATGAGCAGTTCTTC. Translating gives CASSEPGSAVDEQFF.

This chain connects TRBV5-1 to TRBJ1-4; D call uncertain. Between the trimmed V and J ends, which lost 4 bases and 0 bases, there was a span of 4 bases. CDR1 and CDR2 from the germline V gene are SGHRS and YFSETQ. This CDR3 has 13 residues. CDR3 loop: CASSQATNEKLFF. The CDR3 nucleotides read TGCGCCAGCAGCCAGGCAACTAATGAAAAACTGTTTTTT.

The J gene is TRBJ2-1, the V gene TRBV20-1; D is unclear. CDR1 and CDR2 from the germline V gene are DFQATT and SNEGSKA (reference sequence). V was pared by 6 bases and J by 7 bases, with 7 bases between. The CDR3 totals 10 residues. Here the CDR3 DNA reads TGCAGTGCGGCCAAGAATGAGCAGTTCTTC. This codes for CSAAKNEQFF.

This chain uses TRBV9 with TRBJ2-3; no definite D call. The CDR3 is 12 residues long. The V end was cut by 4 bases, the J end by 4 bases, with 7 bases between. The germline gives CDR1 SGDLS, CDR2 YYNGEE. CDR3 nucleotide sequence: TGTGCCAGCAGCTTTTACGCAGATACGCAGTATTTT. It translates to CASSFYADTQYF.

This clonotype was found many times. This chain links TRBV2 with TRBJ1-2, with D possibly TRBD1 on 6 matching bases. The CDR3 is 12 amino acids. V lost 4 bases, J lost 7 bases, and 10 bases lay in between. CDR1 and CDR2 from the germline V gene are SNHLY and FYNNEI. The CDR3 is CASSAGAGGYTF. The DNA of the CDR3 is TGTGCCAGCAGTGCAGGGGCTGGTGGCTACACCTTC.

This clonotype was detected a few times. The chain joins TRBV6-2 or TRBV6-3 to TRBJ1-2; TRBD1 matches 7 bases. Looked up from germline, CDR1 is MNHEY and CDR2 is SVGEGT. The CDR3 has 12 amino acids. Trimming took 6 bases from V and 8 from J; bases not matched to a gene: 6. The CDR3 bases are TGTGCCAGCAGAACACAGGGGAAGGGCTACACCTTC. This codes for CASRTQGKGYTF.